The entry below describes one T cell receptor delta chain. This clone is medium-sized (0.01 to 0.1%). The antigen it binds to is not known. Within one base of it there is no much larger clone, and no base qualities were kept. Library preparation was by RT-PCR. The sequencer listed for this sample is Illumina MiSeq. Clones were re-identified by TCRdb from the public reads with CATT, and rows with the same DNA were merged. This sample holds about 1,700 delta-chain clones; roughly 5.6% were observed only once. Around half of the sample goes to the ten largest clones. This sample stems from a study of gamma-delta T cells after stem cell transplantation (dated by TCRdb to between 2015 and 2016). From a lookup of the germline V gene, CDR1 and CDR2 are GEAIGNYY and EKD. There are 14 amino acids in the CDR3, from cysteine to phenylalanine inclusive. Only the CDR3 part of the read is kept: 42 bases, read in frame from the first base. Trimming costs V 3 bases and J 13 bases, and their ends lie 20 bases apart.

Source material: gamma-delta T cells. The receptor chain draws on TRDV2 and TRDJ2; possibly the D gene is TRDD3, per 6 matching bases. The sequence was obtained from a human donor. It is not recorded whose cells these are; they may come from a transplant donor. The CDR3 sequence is CACDAVGALSPLFF. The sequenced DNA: TGTGCCTGTGACGCAGTGGGGGCCCTTTCTCCACTCTTCTTT.